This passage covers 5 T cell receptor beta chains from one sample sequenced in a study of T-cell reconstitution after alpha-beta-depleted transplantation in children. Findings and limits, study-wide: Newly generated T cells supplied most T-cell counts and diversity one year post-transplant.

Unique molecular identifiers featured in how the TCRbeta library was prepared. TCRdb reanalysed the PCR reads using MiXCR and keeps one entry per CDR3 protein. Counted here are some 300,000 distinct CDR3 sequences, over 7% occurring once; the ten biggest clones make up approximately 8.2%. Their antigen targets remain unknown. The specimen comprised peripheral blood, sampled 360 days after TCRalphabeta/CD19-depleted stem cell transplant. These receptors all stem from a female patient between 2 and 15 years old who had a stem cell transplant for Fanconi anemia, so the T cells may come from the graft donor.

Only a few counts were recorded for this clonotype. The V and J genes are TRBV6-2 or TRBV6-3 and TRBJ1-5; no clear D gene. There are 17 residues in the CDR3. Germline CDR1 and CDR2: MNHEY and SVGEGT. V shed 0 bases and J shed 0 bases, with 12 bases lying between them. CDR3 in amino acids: CASSYSIHGVSNQPQHF. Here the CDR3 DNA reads TGTGCCAGCAGTTACTCGATCCACGGGGTTAGCAATCAGCCCCAGCATTTT.

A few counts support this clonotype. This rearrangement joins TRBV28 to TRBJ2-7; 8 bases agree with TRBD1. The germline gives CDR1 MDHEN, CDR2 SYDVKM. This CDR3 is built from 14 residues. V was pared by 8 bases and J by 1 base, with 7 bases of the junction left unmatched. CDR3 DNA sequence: TGTGCCAGCGTCGACAGGGGAAGATCCTACGAGCAGTACTTC. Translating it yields CASVDRGRSYEQYF.

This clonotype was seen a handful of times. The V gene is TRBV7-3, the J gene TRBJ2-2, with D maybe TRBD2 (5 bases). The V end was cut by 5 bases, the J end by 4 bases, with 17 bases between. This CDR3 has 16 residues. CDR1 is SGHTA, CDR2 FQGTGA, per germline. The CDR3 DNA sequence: TGTGCCAGCAGCCCCGGCCCTCGGACTGTCACCGGGGAGCTGTTTTTT. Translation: CASSPGPRTVTGELFF.

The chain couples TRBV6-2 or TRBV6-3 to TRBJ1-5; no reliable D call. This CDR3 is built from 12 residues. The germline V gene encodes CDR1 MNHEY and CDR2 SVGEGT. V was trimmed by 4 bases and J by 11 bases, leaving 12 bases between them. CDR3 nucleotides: TGTGCCAGCAGTTCCCTCGCGGGGTCCCAGCATTTT. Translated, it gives CASSSLAGSQHF.

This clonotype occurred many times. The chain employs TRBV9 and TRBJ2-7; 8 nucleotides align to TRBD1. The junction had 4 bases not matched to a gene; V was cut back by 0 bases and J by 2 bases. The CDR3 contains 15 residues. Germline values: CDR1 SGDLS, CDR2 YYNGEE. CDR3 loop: CASSVGGQGPYEQYF. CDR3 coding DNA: TGTGCCAGCAGCGTAGGAGGACAGGGACCCTACGAGCAGTACTTC.